The sequence of this T cell receptor (beta chain) was determined in a study of vaccination and CD4 T cells after COVID-19. Treatment here: 10-day PBMC culture with coronavirus spike peptide pools or control peptides (ViraFEST assay). It was before the COVID-19 pandemic (2011-2018) that the unexposed donor's CD4+ T cells were collected. With 11 bases removed from V and 2 bases from J, the gap between germline ends came to 7 bases. The CDR3 contains 11 residues. Germline V CDR1 and CDR2: MNHEY, SVGEGT. This clonotype has only a few counts. The antigen is undetermined. The Oncomine TCR Beta short-read assay was what sequenced the DNA obtained from cultured CD4+ T cells. TCRdb ran MiXCR on the PCR reads and lists one entry per CDR3 protein. The sample yields around 4,200 distinct CDR3 sequences, about a third seen once.

This sequence originates from a human donor in good health. The chain is built from TRBV6-2 or TRBV6-3 and TRBJ2-1; no firm D call. Source material: CD4+ T cells from blood, cultured in vitro. The CDR3 DNA reads as TGTGCCGCCCAAGCCTACAATGAGCAGTTCTTC. Protein sequence: CAAQAYNEQFF.